A selection of T cell receptor beta chains follows, all from one sample in a study of OX40 agonist ivuxolimab in advanced cancers. Some clones are missing from TCRdb's copy, which holds only in-frame ones; the method was immunoSEQ multiplex PCR. There are about 34,000 clones in the sample; 81% occur only once, and over 1.1% lies in the top ten. The source was CD4+ or CD8+ T cells sorted from blood, collected in a trial of the OX40 agonist ivuxolimab. The receptors here all came from an adult with an advanced solid tumor such as melanoma, head and neck, liver or kidney cancer. The CDR3 runs from the conserved cysteine through the conserved F or W. The D gene is left open where the match is weak.

d_gene	v_gene	j_gene	CDR3aa
-	TRBV2	TRBJ2-2	CASSEYPARTVGELFF
TRBD1	TRBV11-3	TRBJ2-1	CASSSDRGVSEQFF
-	TRBV5-5	TRBJ1-1	CASSLDREEQAFF
-	TRBV28	TRBJ1-5	CASADGGRMSQHF
TRBD1	TRBV15	TRBJ2-5	CATSISRGPQYF
-	TRBV7-2	TRBJ1-1	CASSLAAGPTEAFF
-	TRBV30	TRBJ1-3	CAWSWENTIYF
-	TRBV20-1	TRBJ1-1	CSASRLYEAFF
-	TRBV7-2	TRBJ2-7	CASSFYDEQYF
TRBD1	TRBV14	-	CASSRGQGVPYEQYF
-	TRBV2	TRBJ1-1	CASRDTYEAFF
TRBD1	TRBV4-2	TRBJ1-1	CASSEQGSMNTEAFF
-	TRBV29-1	TRBJ2-3	CSANGAGASSYTQYF
-	TRBV5-1	TRBJ2-7	CASSSEGAAEQYF
TRBD1	TRBV30	TRBJ1-4	CAWSRDRGRIEKLFF